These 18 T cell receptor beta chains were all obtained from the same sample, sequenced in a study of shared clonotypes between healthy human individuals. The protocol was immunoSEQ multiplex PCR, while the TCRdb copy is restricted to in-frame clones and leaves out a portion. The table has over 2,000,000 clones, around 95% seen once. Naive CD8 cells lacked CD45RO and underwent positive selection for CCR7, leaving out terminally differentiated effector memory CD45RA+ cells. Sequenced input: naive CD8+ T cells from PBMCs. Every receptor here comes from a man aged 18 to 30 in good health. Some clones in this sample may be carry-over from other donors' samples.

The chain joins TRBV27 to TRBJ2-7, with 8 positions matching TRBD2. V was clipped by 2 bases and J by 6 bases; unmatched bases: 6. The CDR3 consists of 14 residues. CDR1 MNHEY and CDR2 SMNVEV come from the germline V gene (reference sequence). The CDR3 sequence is CASSLRAGVGEQYF. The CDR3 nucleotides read TGTGCCAGCAGTTTAAGAGCGGGAGTGGGCGAGCAGTACTTC.

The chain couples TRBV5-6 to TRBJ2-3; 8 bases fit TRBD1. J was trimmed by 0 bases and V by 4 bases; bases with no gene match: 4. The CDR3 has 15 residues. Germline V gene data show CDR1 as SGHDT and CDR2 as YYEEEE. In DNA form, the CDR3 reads TGTGCCAGCAGCCTGGGACAGGACAGCACAGATACGCAGTATTTT. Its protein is CASSLGQDSTDTQYF.

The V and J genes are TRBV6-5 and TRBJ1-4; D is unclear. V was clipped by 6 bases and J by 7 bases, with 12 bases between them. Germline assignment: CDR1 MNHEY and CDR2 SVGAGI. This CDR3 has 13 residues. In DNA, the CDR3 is TGTGCCAGCAGCCCCTACAGCGCTGAAAAACTGTTTTTT. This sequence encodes CASSPYSAEKLFF.

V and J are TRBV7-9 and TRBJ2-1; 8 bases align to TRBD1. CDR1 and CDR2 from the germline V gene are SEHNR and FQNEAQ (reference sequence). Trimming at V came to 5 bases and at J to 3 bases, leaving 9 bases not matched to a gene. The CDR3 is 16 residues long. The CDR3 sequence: CASSPEGRGLYNEQFF. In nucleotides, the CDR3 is TGTGCCAGCAGCCCCGAGGGCAGGGGGCTCTACAATGAGCAGTTCTTC. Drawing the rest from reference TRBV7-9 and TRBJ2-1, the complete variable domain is DTGVSQNPRHKITKRGQNVTFRCDPISEHNRLYWYRQTLGQGPEFLTYFQNEAQLEKSRLLSDRFSAERPKGSFSTLEIQRTEQGDSAMYLCASSPEGRGLYNEQFFGPGTRLTVL.

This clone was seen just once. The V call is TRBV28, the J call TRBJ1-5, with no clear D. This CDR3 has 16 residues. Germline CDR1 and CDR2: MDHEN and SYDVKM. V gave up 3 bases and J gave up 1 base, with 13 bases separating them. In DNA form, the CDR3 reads TGTGCCAGCAGTTTTGTTGGCGGTTTGAGCAATCAGCCCCAGCATTTT. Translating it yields CASSFVGGLSNQPQHF.

In nucleotides, the CDR3 is TGTGCCAGCTATCCCTGGGCTAGCAGAGAGGGAGAGACCCAGTACTTC. The encoded protein is CASYPWASREGETQYF. The J gene is TRBJ2-5, the V gene TRBV28; tentatively, D is TRBD2 (5 bases). Germline V CDR1 and CDR2: MDHEN, SYDVKM. The ends were cut back, 8 bases at V and 4 bases at J, with 23 bases in the middle. The CDR3 totals 16 residues. The variable domain in full, with the rest retrieved from reference TRBV28 and TRBJ2-5, is DVKVTQSSRYLVKRTGEKVFLECVQDMDHENMFWYRQDPGLGLRLIYFSYDVKMKEKGDIPEGYSVSREKKERFSLILESASTNQTSMYLCASYPWASREGETQYFGPGTRLLVL.

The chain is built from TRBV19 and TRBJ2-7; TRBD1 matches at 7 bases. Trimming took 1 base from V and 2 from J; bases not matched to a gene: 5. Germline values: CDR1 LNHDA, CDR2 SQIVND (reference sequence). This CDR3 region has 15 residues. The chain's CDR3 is CASSIGARGTYEQYF. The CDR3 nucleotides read TGTGCCAGTAGTATAGGGGCCAGGGGGACCTACGAGCAGTACTTC. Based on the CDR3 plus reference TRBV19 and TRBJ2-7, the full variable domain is DGGITQSPKYLFRKEGQNVTLSCEQNLNHDAMYWYRQDPGQGLRLIYYSQIVNDFQKGDIAEGYSVSREKKESFPLTVTSAQKNPTAFYLCASSIGARGTYEQYFGPGTRLTVT.

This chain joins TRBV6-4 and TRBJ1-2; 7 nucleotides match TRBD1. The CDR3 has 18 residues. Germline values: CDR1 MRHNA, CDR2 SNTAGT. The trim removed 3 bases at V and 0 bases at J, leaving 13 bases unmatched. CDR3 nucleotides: TGTGCCAGCAGTGATAACCCCCCCTCCGGGACAGCTAACTATGGCTACACCTTC. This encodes CASSDNPPSGTANYGYTF.

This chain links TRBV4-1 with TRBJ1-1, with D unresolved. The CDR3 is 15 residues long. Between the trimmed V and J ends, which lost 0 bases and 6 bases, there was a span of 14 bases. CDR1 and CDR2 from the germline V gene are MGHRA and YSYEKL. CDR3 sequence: CASSQDKSALSEAFF. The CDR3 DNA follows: TGCGCCAGCAGCCAAGATAAATCAGCCCTCTCTGAAGCTTTCTTT.

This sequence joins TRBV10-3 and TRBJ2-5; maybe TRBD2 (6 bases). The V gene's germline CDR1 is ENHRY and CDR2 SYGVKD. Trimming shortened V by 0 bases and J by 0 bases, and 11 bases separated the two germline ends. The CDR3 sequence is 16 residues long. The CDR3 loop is CAISESTGAYQETQYF. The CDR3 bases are TGTGCCATCAGTGAGTCGACGGGAGCTTACCAAGAGACCCAGTACTTC.

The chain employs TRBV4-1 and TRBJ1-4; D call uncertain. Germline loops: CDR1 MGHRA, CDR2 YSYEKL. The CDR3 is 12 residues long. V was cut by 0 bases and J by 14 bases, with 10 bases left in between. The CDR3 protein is CASSQDWRILFF. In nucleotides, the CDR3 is TGCGCCAGCAGCCAAGATTGGAGAATTCTGTTTTTT.

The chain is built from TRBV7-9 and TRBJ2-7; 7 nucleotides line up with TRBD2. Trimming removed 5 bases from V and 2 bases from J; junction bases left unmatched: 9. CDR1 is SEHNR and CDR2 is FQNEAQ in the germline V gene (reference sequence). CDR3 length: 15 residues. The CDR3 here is CASSQNRGVPYEQYF. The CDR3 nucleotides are TGTGCCAGCAGCCAGAATCGGGGGGTTCCCTACGAGCAGTACTTC. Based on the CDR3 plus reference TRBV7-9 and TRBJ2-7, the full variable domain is DTGVSQNPRHKITKRGQNVTFRCDPISEHNRLYWYRQTLGQGPEFLTYFQNEAQLEKSRLLSDRFSAERPKGSFSTLEIQRTEQGDSAMYLCASSQNRGVPYEQYFGPGTRLTVT.

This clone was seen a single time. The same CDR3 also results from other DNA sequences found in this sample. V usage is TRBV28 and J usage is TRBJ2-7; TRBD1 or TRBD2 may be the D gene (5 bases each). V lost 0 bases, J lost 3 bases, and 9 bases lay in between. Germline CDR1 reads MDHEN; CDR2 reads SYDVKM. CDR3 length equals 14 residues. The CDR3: CASSLWRGSYEQYF. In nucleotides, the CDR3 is TGTGCCAGCAGTTTATGGAGGGGCAGCTACGAGCAGTACTTC.

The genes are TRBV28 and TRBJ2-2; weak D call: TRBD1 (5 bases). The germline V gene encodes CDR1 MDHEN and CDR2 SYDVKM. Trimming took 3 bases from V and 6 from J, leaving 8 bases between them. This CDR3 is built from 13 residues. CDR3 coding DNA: TGTGCCAGCAGTTTTATAGGGGCCGGGGAGCTGTTTTTT. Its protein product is CASSFIGAGELFF.

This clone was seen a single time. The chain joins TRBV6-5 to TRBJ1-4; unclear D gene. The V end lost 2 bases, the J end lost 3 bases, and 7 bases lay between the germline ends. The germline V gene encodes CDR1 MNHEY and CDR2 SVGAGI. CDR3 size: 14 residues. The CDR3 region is CASSYREANEKLFF. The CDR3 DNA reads TGTGCCAGCAGTTACAGGGAGGCTAATGAAAAACTGTTTTTT.

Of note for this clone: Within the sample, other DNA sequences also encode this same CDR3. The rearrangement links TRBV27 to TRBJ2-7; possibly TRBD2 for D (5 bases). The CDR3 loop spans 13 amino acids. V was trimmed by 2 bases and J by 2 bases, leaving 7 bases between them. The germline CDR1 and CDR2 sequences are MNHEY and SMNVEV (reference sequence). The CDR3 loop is CASSLGRAYEQYF. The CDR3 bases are TGTGCCAGCAGTTTAGGGCGGGCCTACGAGCAGTACTTC.

CDR3 residues: CAWSAGEESYNEQFF. CDR3 nucleotide sequence: TGTGCCTGGAGTGCCGGTGAGGAATCCTACAATGAGCAGTTCTTC. The genes are TRBV30 and TRBJ2-1; D is ambiguous. CDR3 length: 15 amino acids. Trimming shortened V by 1 base and J by 1 base, and 11 bases separated the two germline ends. Germline CDR1 and CDR2: GTSNPN and SVGIG (reference sequence).

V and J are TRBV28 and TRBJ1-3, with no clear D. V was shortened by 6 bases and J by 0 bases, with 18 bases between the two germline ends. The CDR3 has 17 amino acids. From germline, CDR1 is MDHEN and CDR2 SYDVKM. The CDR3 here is CASRVRSSAYSGNTIYF. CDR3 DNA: TGTGCCAGCAGGGTGAGGAGCAGCGCTTACTCTGGAAACACCATATATTTT. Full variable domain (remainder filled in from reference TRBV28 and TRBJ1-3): DVKVTQSSRYLVKRTGEKVFLECVQDMDHENMFWYRQDPGLGLRLIYFSYDVKMKEKGDIPEGYSVSREKKERFSLILESASTNQTSMYLCASRVRSSAYSGNTIYFGEGSWLTVV.